This T cell receptor beta chain originates from a study of CD8 T cells in Susac syndrome (dated by TCRdb to the late 2010s). Regarding the complete study: Among the sequenced Susac syndrome patients, roughly six had clinically active disease and about 8 were in clinical remission. Repertoire sequencing was used to test whether CD8+ T cell activation and differentiation in Susac syndrome was antigen driven. At blood withdrawal, Susac syndrome patients were either therapy-naive, taking corticosteroids (in some cases with IVIg as well), or taking IVIg alone.

RNA was extracted with the RNeasy kit and about 0.45 to 1 ug was reverse transcribed using random hexamers. TCR beta CDR3 regions were amplified with the immunoSEQ multiplex PCR assay covering 54 Vbeta and 13 Jbeta segments. Bias from PCR amplification was corrected by using a synthetic template baseline for primer optimization and for computational correction. On the authors' methods: Reads were annotated to V, D and J genes per IMGT and analyzed with immunoSEQ Analyzer, keeping only productive sequences. Clonality was computed as one minus Shannon entropy normalized by log2 of the number of productive unique sequences. For each patient and control, public and private clones were evaluated within the 100 most prevalent clones. A clone was defined as Susac-specific if it was absent from the healthy and MS cohorts, from about a thousand published viral clones and from other ImmuneACCESS disease sequences. Using fastp at Q25 and MiXCR, TCRdb reprocessed the public reads and kept productive beta chains. Every distinct CDR3 protein forms one entry, paired with its most common genes and DNA. In this record, the V and J calls reflect TCRdb's handling and not the investigators' own analysis. This sample is represented by around 170,000 distinct CDR3 sequences; approximately 94% of them were singletons. The top ten clones comprise 0.075% to 0.1% of the sample.

Peripheral blood CD8+ and CD4+ T cells from healthy donors, Susac syndrome patients and multiple sclerosis patients were profiled using high-throughput TCR beta sequencing. The Susac syndrome patients fulfilled recently defined diagnostic criteria for either definite or probable disease. Bulk CD8+ and CD4+ T cells were purified magnetically by negative isolation, whereas CD8+ TEMRA cells were enriched by FACS. Blood was drawn into EDTA tubes, processed within 24 hours, and PBMCs were isolated by density gradient centrifugation. PBMCs intended for TCR sequencing were frozen in liquid nitrogen and were later thawed in a 37 degrees C water bath. The sorted or isolated CD4+, CD8+ and CD8+ TEMRA cells reached a purity of at least 90%. Turning to this clonotype: Its antigen is not yet known. The input lacks base qualities; no much larger clone sits a single base away.

Results the study describes overall, beyond this receptor: The TCR sequencing and HLA analysis was acknowledged to have included a relatively small number of individuals. In patients with Susac syndrome, the CD4+ T cell repertoire showed no detectable clonal expansion.

Input material: CD4+ T cells from PBMCs. This sequence originates from a human donor with Susac syndrome.

The DNA sequence follows: TGCGCCAGCAGCCGAGGGGGACAGGGAGGCTTGGATGGCTACACCTTC. Translation gives CASSRGGQGGLDGYTF. The rearranged chain carries TRBV5-1 and TRBJ1-2; 9 central nucleotides agree with TRBD1. The CDR3 runs 16 residues from the cysteine to the phenylalanine. Only CDR3 DNA remains: 48 bases, in frame from the first base. V trim: 4 bases; J trim: 6 bases; unmatched bases: 13. CDR1 SGHRS and CDR2 YFSETQ are derived from the germline V gene.